Following are 7 T cell receptor beta chains from one sample sequenced in a study of beta chain features in type 1 diabetes. Antigens of these TCRs are unknown. Broader study findings: Researchers report that Type 1 diabetes patients had moderately but significantly shorter TCRB CDR3s across all four CD4+ subsets.

The isolated RNA, all of it, was reverse transcribed, so expressed TCRB transcripts were what got sequenced. The method was immunoSEQ multiplex PCR; TCRdb's version includes in-frame clones alone and lacks a portion of them. The sample gives around 360,000 clones, 10% to 15% of which show up once; 0.0095% to 0.012% is in the top ten. The sample taken for sequencing was naive CD4+ T cells from blood. All receptors derive from a woman under 30 with type 1 diabetes.

Comment on this clone: This specimen includes other DNA sequences encoding the same CDR3. The chain combines TRBV29-1 with TRBJ2-1; possibly TRBD2 for D (6 bases). With 3 bases removed from V and 4 bases from J, the gap between germline ends came to 7 bases. The V gene's germline CDR1 is SQVTM and CDR2 ANQGSEA. The CDR3 extends over 12 amino acids. The CDR3 region has the DNA TGCAGCGTTGAGCGGGGATACAATGAGCAGTTCTTC. It translates to CSVERGYNEQFF.

The CDR3 spells CASSASTGANNEKLFF. The CDR3 coding sequence is TGTGCCAGCAGCGCGAGCACAGGGGCAAATAATGAAAAACTGTTTTTT. This sequence joins TRBV9 and TRBJ1-4; 7 nucleotides agree with TRBD1. CDR1 is SGDLS and CDR2 is YYNGEE in the germline V gene. V gave up 3 bases and J gave up 4 bases; unmatched junction bases: 9. The CDR3 sequence is 16 residues long.

In this sample, this clone turned up a few times. This chain joins TRBV15 and TRBJ1-2, with TRBD1 matching 7 bases. Per the germline V gene, CDR1 is LNHNV and CDR2 is YYDKDF (reference sequence). J gave up 6 bases and V 1 base, and 8 bases lay outside the gene matches. The CDR3 extends over 15 amino acids. The DNA for the CDR3 is TGTGCCACCAGCAGAGGAGGAGGGGGCGCTAATGGCTACACCTTC. Translating gives CATSRGGGGANGYTF.

This clone has just a few counts. The V and J genes are TRBV29-1 and TRBJ2-7, with 9 bases lining up with TRBD1. This CDR3 comprises 14 residues. With V trimmed by 4 bases and J by 9 bases, 13 bases remained unmatched. Per the germline V gene, CDR1 is SQVTM and CDR2 is ANQGSEA. CDR3 bases: TGCAGCGTTGGGGCCTCTACACAGGGGGCTGGGCAGTACTTC. Translating it yields CSVGASTQGAGQYF.

This clone was seen only a few times. The genes are TRBV7-9 and TRBJ1-2; D remains ambiguous. In germline, CDR1 is SEHNR, CDR2 FQNEAQ (reference sequence). V was shortened by 0 bases and J by 6 bases, with 8 bases between the two germline ends. The CDR3 contains 13 residues. CDR3 bases: TGTGCCAGCAGCTTAGCGGAAAGCGATGGCTACACCTTC. Translated: CASSLAESDGYTF.

This chain joins TRBV10-3 and TRBJ2-1; possibly TRBD2 for D (5 bases). Deletions cut 2 bases from V and 2 bases from J, with 10 bases between. CDR3 size: 15 residues. Per germline, CDR1 ENHRY and CDR2 SYGVKD. The CDR3 DNA sequence: TGTGCCATCAGTGAGATAGGACTTCCCTACAATGAGCAGTTCTTC. Residues: CAISEIGLPYNEQFF.

In its sample, this clone was seen a few times. The chain combines TRBV18 with TRBJ2-7; TRBD1 aligns across 8 bases. V trimming: 4 bases; J trimming: 5 bases; junction bases outside the gene matches: 4. CDR1 KGHSH and CDR2 LQKENI come from the germline V gene. The CDR3 has 13 residues. The CDR3 region has the DNA TGTGCCAGCTCACTGACAGGGGTCCACGAGCAGTACTTC. Its protein product is CASSLTGVHEQYF.